This T cell receptor beta chain was observed in a study of shared clonotypes between healthy human individuals. Broader study findings: Among the subsets, naive ones generally showed larger estimated richness than memory ones.

Details on this clone: Its target is not known.

The assay was immunoSEQ multiplex PCR, and TCRdb's table has in-frame clones only and misses some. The repertoire holds 600,000 to 750,000 clones, with about two thirds as singletons. The sequencing sample was made of memory CD4+ T cells sorted from blood. Subset indicated: CD45RA-negative fraction. The receptor comes from a woman aged 25-40 years in good health.

The DNA for the CDR3 is TGTGCCAGCACTCTCCAGGGGATGCCCTACAATGAGCAGTTCTTC. Translation: CASTLQGMPYNEQFF. This sequence joins TRBV6-6 and TRBJ2-1; D possibly corresponds to TRBD1 (6 bases). Trimming took off 7 bases at V and 2 bases at J, with 15 bases between the two ends. Germline V gene sequence: CDR1 MNHNY, CDR2 SVGAGI (reference sequence). The CDR3 is 15 residues long.